These T cell receptor beta chains were read from a single sample in a study of blood T cells in healthy people across ages. TCRdb fed the 5' RACE reads into MiXCR, producing one record per CDR3 protein. The sample has 600,000 to 900,000 distinct CDR3 sequences, around a quarter seen once. These sequences were also reported in another study, on T cells of mothers and their children.

The material sequenced was blood. These receptors came from a boy between 10 and 17 years old in good health. Each CDR3 is given with its conserved first and last residue. A D gene is named only where the DNA matches it firmly. Clone size is shown for a subset of rows, as once, few, many or a class of expanded clone.

V gene | clone size | D gene | CDR3 protein
TRBV4-2 | once | TRBD2 | CASSQNGLADYNEQFF
TRBV20-1 | once | TRBD1 | CSARSASGTAYGYTF
TRBV11-1 | NA | TRBD2 | CASLGLVRDTQYF
TRBV5-1 | NA | NA | CASSKTENYGYTF
TRBV4-1 | NA | TRBD1 | CASSQDPSDRGREQHF
TRBV5-1 | NA | NA | CASSYRTLTAETQYF
TRBV12-3/TRBV12-4 | NA | NA | CASSLGVRFSPLHF
TRBV10-3 | few | NA | CAIGLGRSNEKLFF
TRBV7-2 | few | TRBD1 | CASSSRGRTNEKLFF
TRBV20-1 | NA | NA | CSARVRTLYEQYF
TRBV6-1 | few | NA | CASRDSFSSYEQYF
TRBV29-1 | NA | NA | CSGAQGIGETQYF
TRBV5-1 | NA | TRBD2 | CASSFSGAGTSEQFF
TRBV30 | NA | TRBD1 | CAWMKQGAYEQYF
TRBV27 | NA | NA | CASSSTGGQGLTGELFF
TRBV5-5 | few | NA | CASSWDTYSNQPQHF
TRBV6-5 | NA | TRBD1 | CASSHGTGNIEKLFF
TRBV29-1 | NA | NA | CSVRPLGAIEQFF
TRBV13 | few | NA | CASSLGSGSDIQYF
TRBV30 | NA | NA | CAWRKLGVPGANVLTF
TRBV10-1 | few | TRBD2 | CASSAGSGGKEQFF
TRBV23-1 | NA | NA | CASSGPGADKNIQYF
TRBV7-9 | few | NA | CASSPHRGGSTDTQYF
TRBV5-1 | few | NA | CASSLFGGPEKTQYF
TRBV6-1 | NA | NA | CASMKRTGRGTGELFF
TRBV5-4 | few | TRBD1 | CASARDSTYEQYF
TRBV27 | once | NA | CASSWQGFQPQHF
TRBV2 | few | TRBD1 | CASSPQGALNSPLHF
TRBV29-1 | NA | NA | CSVELSEKLFF
TRBV7-3 | few | NA | CASSSGTANVLTF
TRBV6-1 | NA | NA | CASNVESQSEQYF
TRBV5-1 | few | TRBD2 | CASSLSPSGEYNEQFF
TRBV5-1 | few | TRBD2 | CASSLRSRASGSTDTQYF
TRBV11-2 | NA | NA | CASSLDQTAYQETQYF
TRBV6-5 | NA | NA | CASSRGPYGYTF
TRBV29-1 | NA | NA | CSVIPQINYGYTF
TRBV7-2 | NA | TRBD2 | CASSLTSGSRDTQYF
TRBV5-4 | few | NA | CASSTRGNTGELFF
TRBV28 | few | TRBD2 | CAIRAGGLETQYF
TRBV5-1 | few | TRBD2 | CASSLKTSGGPGANVLTF
TRBV20-1 | NA | NA | CSASKQINYGYTF
TRBV11-1 | NA | NA | CASSSWGRGSTDTQYF
TRBV9 | NA | TRBD1 | CASSVDRDGNTRYF
TRBV6-2/TRBV6-3 | few | NA | CASSPHLSGANVLTF
TRBV19 | NA | NA | CATHDTGGGFWSEAFF
TRBV4-1 | few | NA | CASSQGPGVEQYF
TRBV12-3/TRBV12-4 | NA | NA | CASRAEGVETQYF
TRBV18 | few | NA | CASSSSQGTQYF
TRBV5-1 | NA | NA | CASSWIDGSYEQHF
TRBV5-1 | NA | NA | CASSLASGRRWEQYF
TRBV19 | NA | TRBD2 | CASSVRWEGSYEQYF
TRBV6-5 | NA | TRBD1 | CASSYGPGGQETQYF
TRBV2 | NA | NA | CASSEYRVRTEAFF